The clone carrying this T cell receptor (beta chain) showed up many times. Its antigen is not known. This record comes from a study of T cell repertoires in cytomegalovirus infection. Study-level results: Predominance within the ex vivo response was attributable to HLA-C-restricted CMV-specific TCR beta clonotypes.

TCRdb analysed the reads with MiXCR anew, one entry per CDR3 protein. This table has around 94,000 distinct CDR3 sequences, more than 15% appearing once. The CDR3 covers 16 residues. The V end lost 1 base, the J end lost 8 bases, and 20 bases lay between the germline ends. The V call is TRBV12-3 or TRBV12-4, the J call TRBJ1-2, with D possibly being TRBD1 (6 bases). The specimen sequenced was PBMCs. The receptor's source is a human donor in good health (CMV status not recorded). Some clones in this sample may be carry-over from other donors' samples. As DNA, the CDR3 is TGTGCCAGCAGTTTAGTCCCCCTACAGGGAGGCCAAGGCTACACCTTC. Its protein is CASSLVPLQGGQGYTF.